This T cell receptor beta chain originates from a study of blood T cell repertoires in COVID-19. In the study overall: Acute-phase and convalescent COVID-19 samples originated in the United States, Italy and Spain. The cDNA or gDNA used as material had been derived from T cells, B-cell-depleted T cells, or PBMCs.

Authors' data handling: Estimated nucleated cell counts came from reference gene primer amplification. Measured with immunoSEQ multiplex PCR; TCRdb has only the in-frame clones, and not every one. V, J and clone size are taken as reported in that table, and D and trimming were inferred from the DNA itself. The table includes around 380,000 clones, approximately 77% detected once. V lost 8 bases and J lost 3, with 19 bases in between. This CDR3 is built from 15 residues. Germline V gene lookup returns CDR1 MNHEY and CDR2 SVGAGI. The sample was peripheral blood. The chain joins TRBV6-5 to TRBJ1-2; the D gene is possibly TRBD1 (6 bases). The origin of this receptor is a human donor with acute or convalescent COVID-19. The donor label of this sample is uncertain. The CDR3 region is CASLLLPQGHYGYTF. The CDR3 DNA is TGTGCCAGCCTTTTGCTACCACAGGGCCACTATGGCTACACCTTC.